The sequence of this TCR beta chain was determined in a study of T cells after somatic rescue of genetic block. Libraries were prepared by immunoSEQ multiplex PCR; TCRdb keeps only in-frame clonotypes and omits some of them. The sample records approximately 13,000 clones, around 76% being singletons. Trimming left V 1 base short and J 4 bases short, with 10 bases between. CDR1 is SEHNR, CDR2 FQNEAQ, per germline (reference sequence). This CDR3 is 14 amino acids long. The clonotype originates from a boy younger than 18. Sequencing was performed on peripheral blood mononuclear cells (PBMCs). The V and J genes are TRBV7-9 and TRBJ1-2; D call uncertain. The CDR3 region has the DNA TGTGCCAGCAGCTTAGGGATCCTTTCCTATGGCTACACCTTC. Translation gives CASSLGILSYGYTF.